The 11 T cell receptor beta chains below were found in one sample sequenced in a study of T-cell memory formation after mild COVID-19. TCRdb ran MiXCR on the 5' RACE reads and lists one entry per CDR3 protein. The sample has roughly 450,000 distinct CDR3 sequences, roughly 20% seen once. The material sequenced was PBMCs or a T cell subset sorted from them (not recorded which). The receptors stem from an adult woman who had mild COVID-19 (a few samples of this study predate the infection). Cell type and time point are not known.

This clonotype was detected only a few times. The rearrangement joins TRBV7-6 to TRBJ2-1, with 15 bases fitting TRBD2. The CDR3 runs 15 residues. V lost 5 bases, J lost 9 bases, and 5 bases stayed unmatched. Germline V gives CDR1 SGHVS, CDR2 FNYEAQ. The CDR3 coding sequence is TGTGCCAGCAGCGCTGGACTAGCGGGAGGGGGTGAGCAGTTCTTC. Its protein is CASSAGLAGGGEQFF.

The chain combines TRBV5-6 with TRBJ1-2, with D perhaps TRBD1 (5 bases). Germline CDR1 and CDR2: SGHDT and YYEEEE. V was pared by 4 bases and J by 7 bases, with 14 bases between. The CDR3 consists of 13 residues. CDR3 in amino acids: CASSLAGIIGYTF. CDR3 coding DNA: TGTGCCAGCAGCCTCGCAGGGATTATTGGCTACACCTTC.

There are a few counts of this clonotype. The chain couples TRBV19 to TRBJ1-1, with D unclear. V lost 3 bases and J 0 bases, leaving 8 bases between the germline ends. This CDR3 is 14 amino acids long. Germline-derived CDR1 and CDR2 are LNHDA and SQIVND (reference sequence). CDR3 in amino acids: CASSILTVNTEAFF. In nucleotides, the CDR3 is TGTGCCAGTAGTATCCTGACGGTGAACACTGAAGCTTTCTTT.

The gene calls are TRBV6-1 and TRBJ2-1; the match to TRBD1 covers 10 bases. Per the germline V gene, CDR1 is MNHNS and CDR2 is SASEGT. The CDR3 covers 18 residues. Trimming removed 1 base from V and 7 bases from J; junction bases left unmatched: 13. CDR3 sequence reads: CASSEVGWGTGDSNEQFF. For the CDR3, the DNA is TGTGCCAGCAGTGAAGTGGGTTGGGGGACAGGGGATTCTAATGAGCAGTTCTTC.

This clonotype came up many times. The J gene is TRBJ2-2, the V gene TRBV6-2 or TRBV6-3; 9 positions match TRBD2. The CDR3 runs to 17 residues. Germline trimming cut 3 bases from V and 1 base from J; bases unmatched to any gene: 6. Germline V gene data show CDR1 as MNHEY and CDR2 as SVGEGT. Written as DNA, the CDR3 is TGTGCCAGCAGTTATGGCCTAGCGGGGAGGAACACCGGGGAGCTGTTTTTT. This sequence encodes CASSYGLAGRNTGELFF.

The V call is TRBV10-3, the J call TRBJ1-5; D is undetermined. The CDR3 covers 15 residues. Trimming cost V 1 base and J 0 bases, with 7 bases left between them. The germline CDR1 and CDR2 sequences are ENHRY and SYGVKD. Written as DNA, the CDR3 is TGTGCCATCAGTGAGTTGCACTATAGCAATCAGCCCCAGCATTTT. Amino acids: CAISELHYSNQPQHF.

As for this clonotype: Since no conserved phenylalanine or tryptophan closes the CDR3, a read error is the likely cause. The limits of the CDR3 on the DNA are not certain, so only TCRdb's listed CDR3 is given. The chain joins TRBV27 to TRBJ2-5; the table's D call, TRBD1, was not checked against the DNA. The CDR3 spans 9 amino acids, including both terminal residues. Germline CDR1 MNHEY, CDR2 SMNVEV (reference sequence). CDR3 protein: CASRRTPTA.

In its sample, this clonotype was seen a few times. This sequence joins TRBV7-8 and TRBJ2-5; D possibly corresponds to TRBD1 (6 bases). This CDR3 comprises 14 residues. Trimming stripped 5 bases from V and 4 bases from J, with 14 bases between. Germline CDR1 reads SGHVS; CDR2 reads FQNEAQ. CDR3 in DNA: TGTGCCAGCAGCGCCACAGGGACACTAGAGACCCAGTACTTC. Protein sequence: CASSATGTLETQYF. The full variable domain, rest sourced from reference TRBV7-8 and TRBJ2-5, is GAGVSQSPRYKVAKRGQDVALRCDPISGHVSLFWYQQALGQGPEFLTYFQNEAQLDKSGLPSDRFFAERPEGSVSTLKIQRTQQEDSAVYLCASSATGTLETQYFGPGTRLLVL.

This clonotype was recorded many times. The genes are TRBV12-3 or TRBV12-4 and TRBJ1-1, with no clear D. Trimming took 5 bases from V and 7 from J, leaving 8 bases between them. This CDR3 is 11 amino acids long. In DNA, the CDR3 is TGTGCCAGCAGTCTATATTATGAAGCTTTCTTT. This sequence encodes CASSLYYEAFF.

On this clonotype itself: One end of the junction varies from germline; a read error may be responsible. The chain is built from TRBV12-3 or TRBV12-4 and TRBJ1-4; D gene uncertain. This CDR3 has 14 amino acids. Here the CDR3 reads CDSSLTRRKEKLFF. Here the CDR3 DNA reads TGTGACAGCAGCTTGACCCGGCGAAAGGAAAAACTGTTTTTT.

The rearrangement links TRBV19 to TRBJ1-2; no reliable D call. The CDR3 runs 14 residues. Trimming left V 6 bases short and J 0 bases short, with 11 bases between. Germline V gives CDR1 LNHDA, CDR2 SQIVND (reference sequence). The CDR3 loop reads CASSRGGTNYGYTF. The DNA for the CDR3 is TGTGCCAGTAGCCGGGGAGGAACTAACTATGGCTACACCTTC.